These 26 T cell receptor beta chains were all obtained from the same sample, sequenced in a study of blood T cells in healthy people across ages. A second 7 to 11 cycle PCR used barcoded and J-beta primers. Using its own MiXCR run on the 5' RACE reads, TCRdb lists one record per CDR3 protein. This table holds 800,000 to 950,000 distinct CDR3 sequences, about 27% found once. These sequences were also reported in another study, on T cells of mothers and their children.

Sequencing used blood. The origin of the receptors is a middle-aged woman in good health.

Worth noting for this clonotype: Germline and junction disagree at one end, which may indicate a read error. The chain employs TRBV6-4 and TRBJ2-3, with TRBD1 matching over 10 bases. The CDR3 runs to 14 residues. Per the germline V gene, CDR1 is MRHNA and CDR2 is SNTAGT. The CDR3 loop is CASGDGTGADTQYF. The CDR3 DNA reads as TGTGCCAGCGGTGACGGGACAGGGGCGGATACGCAGTATTTT.

The CDR3 nucleotides are TGTGCCAGCAGGTCGGGACAGGGGGAGTACAATGAGCAGTACTTC. This translates into CASRSGQGEYNEQYF. The V gene is TRBV7-9, the J gene TRBJ2-5, with TRBD1 identical over 11 bases. From germline, CDR1 is SEHNR and CDR2 FQNEAQ (reference sequence). J lost 11 bases, V lost 6 bases, and 14 bases had no gene match. The CDR3 is made up of 15 amino acids.

The CDR3 is CSASLGAHQPQHF. DNA of the CDR3: TGCAGTGCTAGCTTAGGGGCCCATCAGCCCCAGCATTTT. The chain has TRBV20-1 and TRBJ1-5; weak D call: TRBD1 (5 bases). Germline lookup yields CDR1 DFQATT and CDR2 SNEGSKA (reference sequence). The CDR3 extends over 13 amino acids. Trimming removed 3 bases at V and 5 bases at J, with 11 bases between.

In this sample, this clonotype turned up once. The chain has TRBV12-3 or TRBV12-4 and TRBJ2-1; a possible D gene is TRBD2 (6 bases). V shed 6 bases and J shed 13 bases, with 22 bases lying between them. This CDR3 has 14 amino acids. The CDR3 nucleotides are TGTGCCAGCAGCCTTCAGGAGGGAGGAGAGACCCAGTTCTTC. Its protein is CASSLQEGGETQFF.

This clonotype was observed a single time. The CDR3 DNA reads as TGTGCCAGCAGTTCTCGTGACAGAAGGGGCACACCCCTCCACTTT. It codes for CASSSRDRRGTPLHF. The rearrangement joins TRBV28 to TRBJ1-6; D is possibly TRBD1 (5 bases). V shed 4 bases and J shed 11 bases, with 18 bases lying between them. CDR1 is MDHEN and CDR2 is SYDVKM in the germline V gene. This CDR3 is built from 15 residues.

In its sample, this clonotype was seen many times. The chain links TRBV5-6 to TRBJ2-5, with 9 nucleotides matching TRBD1. With V trimmed by 4 bases and J by 4 bases, 11 bases remained unmatched. The CDR3 has 16 residues. The germline V gene has CDR1 SGHDT and CDR2 YYEEEE. CDR3 sequence (DNA): TGTGCCAGCAGCGGCCTGGGACAGGGCGTCGGAGAGACCCAGTACTTC. This encodes CASSGLGQGVGETQYF.

As to this clonotype: It may be a read error: a sequence one base away is much more abundant. J is TRBJ2-7 and V is TRBV27, with 11 positions matching TRBD2. CDR3 length: 15 amino acids. Looked up from germline, CDR1 is MNHEY and CDR2 is SMNVEV (reference sequence). The CDR3 loop is CACSSPSGGYYEQYF. The CDR3 DNA reads TGTGCCTGCAGTTCTCCTAGCGGGGGGTACTACGAGCAGTACTTC.

Regarding this clonotype: Compared with germline, one end of the junction differs, possibly owing to a read error. The chain links TRBV3-1 to TRBJ2-7; the match to TRBD1 covers 8 bases. The CDR3 totals 13 residues. CDR1 LGHDT and CDR2 YNNKEL come from the germline V gene (reference sequence). The DNA for the CDR3 is TGTGCCAGCAATCCGACAGGGGCTAACGAGCGGTACTTC. Translated: CASNPTGANERYF.

This clonotype has just a few counts. The chain combines TRBV9 with TRBJ1-5; 7 nucleotides match TRBD1. This CDR3 is built from 15 residues. Germline lookup yields CDR1 SGDLS and CDR2 YYNGEE. V lost 3 bases and J lost 2; bases outside the gene matches: 5. The CDR3 DNA follows: TGTGCCAGCAGCGCCGGGACAGTAGGCAATCAGCCCCAGCATTTT. It specifies CASSAGTVGNQPQHF.

This chain links TRBV9 with TRBJ1-2, with D tentatively TRBD1 (6 bases). CDR1 SGDLS and CDR2 YYNGEE come from the germline V gene. Trimming cost V 2 bases and J 1 base, with 18 bases left between them. The CDR3 has 17 amino acids. The CDR3 DNA follows: TGTGCCAGCAGCGTCTCCACAAATTTGGACAGTAACTATGGCTACACCTTC. Its protein is CASSVSTNLDSNYGYTF.

This clonotype appeared many times. The V gene is TRBV20-1, the J gene TRBJ2-1; tentative D call: TRBD1 (5 bases). The length of the CDR3 is 15 residues. With 8 bases removed from V and 6 bases from J, the gap between germline ends came to 23 bases. In germline, CDR1 is DFQATT, CDR2 SNEGSKA (reference sequence). The CDR3 reads CSCLRAPLTSNEQFF. Here the CDR3 DNA reads TGCAGTTGTCTCAGGGCACCCCTCACGAGCAATGAGCAGTTCTTC.

The gene calls are TRBV4-3 and TRBJ1-2; 7 bases are a match to TRBD1. This CDR3 has 16 amino acids. The V and J ends lost 4 bases and 6 bases, in that order; junction bases with no gene match: 14. Per the germline V gene, CDR1 is LGHNA and CDR2 is YSLEER. DNA for the CDR3: TGCGCCAGCAGCCCAGAGGGGGACGCCAGGGGGGATGGCTACACCTTC. Translation gives CASSPEGDARGDGYTF.

The rearrangement uses TRBV3-1 and TRBJ2-3; D may match TRBD1 or TRBD2 (5 bases each). CDR1 is LGHDT and CDR2 is YNNKEL in the germline V gene (reference sequence). The V end was cut by 5 bases, the J end by 4 bases, with 19 bases between. This CDR3 comprises 16 residues. The CDR3 nucleotides are TGTGCCAGCAGCGGTCAGCCGGGGCACCATTCAGATACGCAGTATTTT. This translates into CASSGQPGHHSDTQYF.

A remark on this clonotype: At one boundary the junction diverges from the germline segment, which might be a read error. V and J are TRBV27 and TRBJ2-6; D not certain. This CDR3 spans 15 amino acids. Germline values: CDR1 MNHEY, CDR2 SMNVEV (reference sequence). The CDR3 protein is CASSLSVSRANVLTF. In DNA, the CDR3 is TGTGCCAGCAGTTTATCGGTCTCTAGGGCCAACGTCCTGACTTTC.

This clonotype was counted many times. The chain couples TRBV15 to TRBJ2-7; D is perhaps TRBD2 (6 bases). Germline V gene lookup returns CDR1 LNHNV and CDR2 YYDKDF (reference sequence). The CDR3 has 16 residues. V lost 8 bases to trimming and J lost 3 bases, with 23 bases between them. The CDR3 sequence is CATSVARGSFFYEQYF. CDR3 nucleotides: TGTGCCACCTCAGTCGCGCGGGGCAGTTTCTTCTACGAGCAGTACTTC.

The chain couples TRBV7-3 to TRBJ2-5; 16 nucleotides line up with TRBD2. V shed 5 bases, J shed 1 base, and the junction held 4 bases outside the gene matches. The CDR3 totals 17 residues. Per germline, CDR1 SGHTA and CDR2 FQGTGA. CDR3 region: CASSEGLAGGVQETQYF. Here the CDR3 DNA reads TGTGCCAGCAGCGAGGGACTAGCGGGAGGGGTCCAAGAGACCCAGTACTTC.

The rearrangement links TRBV3-1 to TRBJ1-4; D not certain. CDR3 length equals 12 residues. Germline CDR1 is LGHDT and CDR2 is YNNKEL (reference sequence). The V gene lost 1 base and the J gene lost 11 bases, with 8 bases spanning the gap. The CDR3 nucleotides read TGTGCCAGCAGCCAAGGTCCATGGAAACTGTTTTTT. It codes for CASSQGPWKLFF.

This clonotype was seen a few times. J is TRBJ1-1 and V is TRBV7-2, with D unclear. Between the trimmed V and J ends, which lost 0 bases and 2 bases, there was a span of 7 bases. The CDR3 has 14 residues. Germline CDR1 SGHTA, CDR2 FQGNSA. CDR3 sequence (DNA): TGTGCCAGCAGCTTAGCCCCAGTTAACACTGAAGCTTTCTTT. Translation: CASSLAPVNTEAFF.

With regard to this clonotype: A much larger clone lies a single base off, so this may be a read error. The J gene is TRBJ2-5, the V gene TRBV9; D possibly corresponds to TRBD2 (5 bases). CDR3 length: 15 amino acids. The germline CDR1 and CDR2 sequences are SGDLS and YYNGEE. This chain's CDR3 is CTSSGMSSGTETQYF. For the CDR3, the DNA is TGTACCAGCAGCGGTATGAGTTCTGGCACGGAGACCCAGTACTTC.

Ten or more counts support this clonotype. The chain links TRBV5-1 to TRBJ2-1, with 9 bases matching TRBD1. The V and J ends lost 0 bases and 6 bases, in that order; junction bases with no gene match: 4. The germline V gene encodes CDR1 SGHRS and CDR2 YFSETQ. There are 15 residues in the CDR3. CDR3 loop: CASSLVDRGINEQFF. The CDR3 nucleotides are TGCGCCAGCAGCTTGGTGGACAGGGGTATCAATGAGCAGTTCTTC. Using reference TRBV5-1 and TRBJ2-1 for the parts outside the CDR3, the full variable domain is KAGVTQTPRYLIKTRGQQVTLSCSPISGHRSVSWYQQTPGQGLQFLFEYFSETQRNKGNFPGRFSGRQFSNSRSEMNVSTLELGDSALYLCASSLVDRGINEQFFGPGTRLTVL.

This clonotype showed up just a few times. The chain joins TRBV4-2 to TRBJ1-2; TRBD1 might be the D (5 bases). CDR1 LGHNA and CDR2 YNFKEQ come from the germline V gene. The CDR3 sequence is 15 residues long. V lost 4 bases and J lost 1, with 13 bases in between. CDR3 DNA sequence: TGTGCCAGCAGCCCTTCTGGGGGGGTTAACTATGGCTACACCTTC. It is translated as CASSPSGGVNYGYTF.

Regarding this clonotype: At one end, the junction sequence differs from germline, possibly due to a read error. V is TRBV20-1 and J is TRBJ2-7, with no clear D. CDR1 and CDR2 from the germline V gene are DFQATT and SNEGSKA (reference sequence). The CDR3 has 12 amino acids. The chain's CDR3 is CGARDQVNEQYF. CDR3 sequence (DNA): TGCGGTGCTAGAGATCAGGTCAACGAGCAGTACTTC.

Only a few counts were recorded for this clonotype. The rearrangement joins TRBV28 to TRBJ2-3; tentatively, D is TRBD1 or TRBD2 (5 bases each). The CDR3 sequence is 13 residues long. V was clipped by 10 bases and J by 2 bases, with 13 bases between them. Germline CDR1 and CDR2: MDHEN and SYDVKM. The DNA of the CDR3 is TGTGCCACCCGAGGGGCCAACACAGATACGCAGTATTTT. This encodes CATRGANTDTQYF.

This clonotype has just a few counts. The chain uses TRBV9 and TRBJ1-3; unclear D gene. The CDR3 is 14 residues long. The V gene lost 0 bases and the J gene lost 1 base, with 5 bases spanning the gap. The germline gives CDR1 SGDLS, CDR2 YYNGEE. The DNA for the CDR3 is TGTGCCAGCAGCGTAGGGGCGTCTGGAAACACCATATATTTT. Amino acid sequence: CASSVGASGNTIYF.

This clonotype was seen a handful of times. The gene calls are TRBV19 and TRBJ2-6, with 8 bases that match TRBD1. Trimming cost V 7 bases and J 2 bases; bases outside gene matches: 10. Per germline, CDR1 LNHDA and CDR2 SQIVND (reference sequence). The CDR3 has 17 amino acids. The CDR3 here is CASTSRTGNPGANVLTF. CDR3 nucleotides: TGTGCCAGTACCAGCAGGACAGGGAACCCTGGGGCCAACGTCCTGACTTTC.

The V gene is TRBV12-3 or TRBV12-4, the J gene TRBJ2-7; D is possibly TRBD1 or TRBD2 (6 bases each). The CDR3 is made up of 15 amino acids. Deletions cut 6 bases from V and 6 bases from J, with 21 bases between. This CDR3 is CASSPSGAPSTEQYF. The CDR3, as DNA: TGTGCCAGCAGCCCTTCGGGGGCCCCCTCTACCGAGCAGTACTTC.